The T cell receptor (beta chain) described here comes from a study of tumor-infiltrating lymphocytes in localized non-small cell lung cancer. Study overall: Several tumor histologies, both smoking statuses, and some post-neoadjuvant chemotherapy samples were included.

Assay used: immunoSEQ multiplex PCR; TCRdb lists only in-frame clones, some missing. The sample records some 22,000 clones, roughly three quarters being singletons. Germline-derived CDR1 and CDR2 are MNHNS and SASEGT. This CDR3 spans 14 amino acids. With 4 bases clipped from V and 6 bases from J, the junction kept 8 bases outside the gene matches. A remark on this clone: Its antigen is not known.

Study-level points and caveats: No link was found between tumor T-cell fraction and recurrence-free survival.

The sequence derives from a human donor with non-small cell lung cancer. The sample taken for sequencing was lung tumor tissue. This chain uses TRBV6-1 with TRBJ2-7, with 8 bases matching TRBD2. The DNA of the CDR3 is TGTGCCAGCAGTGGAGGAGCGGGAGTAGGCGAGCAGTACTTC. Translated, it gives CASSGGAGVGEQYF.